One sample yielded the 15 T cell receptor beta chains listed below, sequenced in a study of blood T cells in healthy people across ages. A J-beta primer mix and a sample-barcoded 5' primer were used in a second PCR of roughly 6 to 12 cycles. MiXCR, applied by TCRdb to the 5' RACE reads, yields one record per CDR3 protein. The sample lists about 800,000 distinct CDR3 sequences, over 45% occurring once. The specimen sequenced was blood. The receptor set was obtained from a man aged 30 to 39 in good health.

The genes are TRBV24-1 and TRBJ2-3; 12 nucleotides agree with TRBD2. V trimming: 3 bases; J trimming: 10 bases; junction bases outside the gene matches: 1. This CDR3 has 13 amino acids. Germline V gives CDR1 KGHDR, CDR2 SFDVKD. CDR3 sequence: CATSDRTSGAQYF. As DNA, the CDR3 is TGTGCCACCAGTGATCGGACTAGCGGGGCGCAGTATTTT.

This chain uses TRBV7-8 with TRBJ2-7; perhaps TRBD1 as D (6 bases). Trimming took off 5 bases at V and 3 bases at J, with 20 bases between the two ends. The CDR3 spans 16 residues. Germline CDR1 reads SGHVS; CDR2 reads FQNEAQ. The DNA for the CDR3 is TGTGCCAGCAGCGATCCGGAGAACAGGGTGAGCTACGAGCAGTACTTC. It is translated as CASSDPENRVSYEQYF.

The chain is built from TRBV15 and TRBJ2-1, with 7 bases identical to TRBD2. CDR1 is LNHNV and CDR2 is YYDKDF in the germline V gene (reference sequence). Trimming cost V 5 bases and J 0 bases; bases outside gene matches: 1. There are 14 residues in the CDR3. The CDR3 sequence: CATSGGSSYNEQFF. In nucleotides, the CDR3 is TGTGCCACCAGCGGCGGGAGCTCCTACAATGAGCAGTTCTTC.

The genes are TRBV9 and TRBJ2-1; D gene ambiguous. V was shortened by 0 bases and J by 4 bases, with 11 bases between the two germline ends. CDR1 is SGDLS, CDR2 YYNGEE, per germline. This CDR3 is built from 15 residues. The CDR3 loop reads CASSVESRAYNEQFF. The CDR3 DNA reads as TGTGCCAGCAGCGTAGAATCAAGGGCGTACAATGAGCAGTTCTTC.

V usage is TRBV29-1 and J usage is TRBJ2-5; D gene uncertain. Germline CDR1 and CDR2: SQVTM and ANQGSEA. The CDR3 is made up of 11 amino acids. Between the trimmed V and J ends, which lost 4 bases and 7 bases, there was a span of 10 bases. In DNA, the CDR3 is TGCAGCGTTGTATACACCGGGACCCAGTACTTC. It specifies CSVVYTGTQYF.

In this sample, this clonotype turned up once. This chain uses TRBV5-4 with TRBJ2-6, with a possible D match to TRBD1 (6 bases). Trimming cost V 3 bases and J 0 bases, with 16 bases left between them. CDR1 and CDR2 (germline): SGHNT, YYREEE (reference sequence). CDR3 length equals 18 residues. CDR3 DNA sequence: TGTGCCAGCAGCTCCCGGCAGGGGACACCCTCTGGGGCCAACGTCCTGACTTTC. Translation gives CASSSRQGTPSGANVLTF.

This CDR3 is CASSFFPLDEQYF. The CDR3 coding sequence is TGTGCCAGCAGTTTCTTTCCCCTGGACGAGCAGTACTTC. The rearrangement links TRBV27 to TRBJ2-4, with D hard to call. The DNA end lines up better with TRBJ2-7; the J call may be wrong. CDR1 and CDR2 (germline): MNHEY, SMNVEV (reference sequence). The CDR3 totals 13 residues.

The chain joins TRBV4-3 to TRBJ2-6; the D gene is possibly TRBD2 (6 bases). Trimming stripped 1 base from V and 0 bases from J, with 25 bases between. Germline CDR1 is LGHNA and CDR2 is YSLEER. The CDR3 runs 22 residues. The DNA of the CDR3 is TGCGCCAGCAGCCAAGCTTCAAAATTAACGGGAGCTACCCTCTCTGGGGCCAACGTCCTGACTTTC. Protein product: CASSQASKLTGATLSGANVLTF.

The chain employs TRBV6-5 and TRBJ2-6, with D uncertain. Germline V gene sequence: CDR1 MNHEY, CDR2 SVGAGI. Trimming cost V 6 bases and J 2 bases, with 8 bases left between them. This CDR3 contains 14 residues. CDR3 protein: CASSSGTGANVLTF. The CDR3 DNA reads as TGTGCCAGCAGCTCCGGTACTGGGGCCAACGTCCTGACTTTC.

In this sample, this clonotype turned up once. The gene calls are TRBV24-1 and TRBJ2-1, with a tentative D call TRBD2 (5 bases). V was shortened by 2 bases and J by 7 bases, with 11 bases between the two germline ends. The CDR3 loop spans 14 amino acids. CDR1 and CDR2 from the germline V gene are KGHDR and SFDVKD. CDR3 residues: CATSDSNRRNEQFF. The CDR3 DNA reads TGTGCCACCAGTGATTCAAACCGGAGGAATGAGCAGTTCTTC.

With respect to this clonotype: At one end, the junction sequence differs from germline, possibly due to a read error. This chain joins TRBV4-2 and TRBJ2-5; no definite D call. Germline assignment: CDR1 LGHNA and CDR2 YNFKEQ. The CDR3 is 15 residues long. In DNA, the CDR3 is TGTGCCAGCAGCCAAGATTCCGACCTCCAAGAGACCCGGTACTTC. As protein: CASSQDSDLQETRYF.

This clonotype was counted once. J is TRBJ1-5 and V is TRBV7-2, with a weak D call TRBD1 (6 bases). Trimming stripped 2 bases from V and 4 bases from J, with 9 bases between. The CDR3 length is 14 residues. Germline CDR1 and CDR2: SGHTA and FQGNSA. Here the CDR3 reads CASSLRGENQPQHF. The DNA of the CDR3 is TGTGCCAGCAGCTTAAGGGGGGAGAATCAGCCCCAGCATTTT.

This clonotype was seen ten or more times. The V call is TRBV5-1, the J call TRBJ1-1; D is undetermined. The germline gives CDR1 SGHRS, CDR2 YFSETQ. Trimming removed 4 bases from V and 0 bases from J, with 16 bases in between. The CDR3 loop spans 16 amino acids. The CDR3, as DNA: TGCGCCAGCAGCAGCCAACCCGGCGACCTGAACACTGAAGCTTTCTTT. This encodes CASSSQPGDLNTEAFF.

The chain uses TRBV10-3 and TRBJ2-1, with 13 nucleotides matching TRBD2. The CDR3 contains 15 residues. In germline, CDR1 is ENHRY, CDR2 SYGVKD. V shed 7 bases and J 5 bases; nucleotides not matched to a gene: 5. In nucleotides, the CDR3 is TGTGCCATCATGGCTGGACTAGCGGGAGACAATGAGCAGTTCTTC. Translation: CAIMAGLAGDNEQFF.

V gene TRBV14 combines with J gene TRBJ1-5; D unresolved. Germline V gene sequence: CDR1 SGHDN, CDR2 FVKESK. The CDR3 covers 13 residues. Trimming pared 0 bases from V and 11 bases from J, leaving 11 bases between. The CDR3 region is CASSQDRYQSQHF. DNA for the CDR3: TGTGCCAGCAGCCAAGACAGATACCAGTCCCAGCATTTT.